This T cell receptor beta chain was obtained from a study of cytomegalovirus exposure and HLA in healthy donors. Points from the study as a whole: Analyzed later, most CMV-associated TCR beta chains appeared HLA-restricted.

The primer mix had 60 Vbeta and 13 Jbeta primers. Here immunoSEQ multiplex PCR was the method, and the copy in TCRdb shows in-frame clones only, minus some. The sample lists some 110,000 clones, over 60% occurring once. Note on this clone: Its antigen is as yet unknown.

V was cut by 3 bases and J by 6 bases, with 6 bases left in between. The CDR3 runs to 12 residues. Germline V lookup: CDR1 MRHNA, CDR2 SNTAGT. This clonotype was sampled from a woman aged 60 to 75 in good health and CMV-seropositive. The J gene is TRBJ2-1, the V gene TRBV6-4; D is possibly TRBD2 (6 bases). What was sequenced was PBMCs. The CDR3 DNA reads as TGTGCCAGCAGTGAGGAGGGCAATGAGCAGTTCTTC. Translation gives CASSEEGNEQFF.